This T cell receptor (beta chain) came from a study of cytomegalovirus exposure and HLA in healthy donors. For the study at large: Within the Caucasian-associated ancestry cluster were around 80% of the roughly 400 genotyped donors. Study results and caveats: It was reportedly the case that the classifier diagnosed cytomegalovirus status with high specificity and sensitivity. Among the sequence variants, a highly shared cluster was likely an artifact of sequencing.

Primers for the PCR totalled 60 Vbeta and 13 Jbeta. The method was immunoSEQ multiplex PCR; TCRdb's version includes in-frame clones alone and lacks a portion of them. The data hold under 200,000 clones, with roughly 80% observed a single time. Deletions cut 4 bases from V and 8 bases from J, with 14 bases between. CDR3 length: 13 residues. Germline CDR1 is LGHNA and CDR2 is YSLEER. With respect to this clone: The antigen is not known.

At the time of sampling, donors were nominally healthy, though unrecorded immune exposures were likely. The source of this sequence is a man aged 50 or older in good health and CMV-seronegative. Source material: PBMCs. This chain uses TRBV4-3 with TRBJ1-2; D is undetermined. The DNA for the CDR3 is TGCGCCAGCAGCCCCTCGAGAGGGCGAGGCTACACCTTC. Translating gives CASSPSRGRGYTF.